Below, one TCR beta chain is given with its context. This sample was taken from a study of blood T cell repertoires in COVID-19. Study-wide context: COVID-19 samples, acute and convalescent, were from the United States, Italy and Spain. PBMCs, B-cell-depleted T cells, or T cells provided the cDNA or gDNA that made up the material.

Deletions cut 3 bases from V and 0 bases from J, with 15 bases between. The germline V gene has CDR1 PRHDT and CDR2 FYEKMQ (reference sequence). CDR3 length equals 17 residues. Authors' analysis steps: Nucleated cell counts were estimated from reference gene primer amplification. The method was immunoSEQ multiplex PCR; TCRdb's version includes in-frame clones alone and lacks a portion of them. Clonal size and the V and J genes are those of that table, whereas D and trimming came from the DNA. The table includes approximately 84,000 clones, over 65% detected once. The rearrangement joins TRBV13 to TRBJ2-1; a weak D match, TRBD2 (5 bases). What was sequenced was peripheral blood. This TCR derives from a man between 45 and 60 years old with active or convalescent COVID-19. In nucleotides, the CDR3 is TGTGCCAGCAGCTTCACCCTTACGGGATTCTCCTACAATGAGCAGTTCTTC. Amino acids: CASSFTLTGFSYNEQFF.